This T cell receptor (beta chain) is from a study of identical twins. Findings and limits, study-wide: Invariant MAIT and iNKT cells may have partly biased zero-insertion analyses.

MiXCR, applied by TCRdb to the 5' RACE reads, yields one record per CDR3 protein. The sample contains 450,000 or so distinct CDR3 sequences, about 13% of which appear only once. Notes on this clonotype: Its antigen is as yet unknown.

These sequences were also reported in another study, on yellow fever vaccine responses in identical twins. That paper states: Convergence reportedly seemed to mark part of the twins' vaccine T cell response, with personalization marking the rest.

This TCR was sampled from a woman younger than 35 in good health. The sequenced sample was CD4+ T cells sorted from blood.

The CDR3 region is CASKLFKQETQYF. The DNA for the CDR3 is TGTGCCAGCAAACTCTTTAAACAAGAGACCCAGTACTTC. V usage is TRBV7-2 and J usage is TRBJ2-5; no definite D call. The germline V gene has CDR1 SGHTA and CDR2 FQGNSA. Trimming left V 7 bases short and J 2 bases short, with 11 bases between. This CDR3 spans 13 amino acids.